The 15 T cell receptor beta chains presented below share a single source sample, sequenced in a study of OX40 agonist ivuxolimab in advanced cancers. The assay was immunoSEQ multiplex PCR, and TCRdb's table has in-frame clones only and misses some. The sample holds approximately 74,000 clones, approximately 89% seen once. The starting material was CD4+ or CD8+ T cells sorted from blood, obtained in a trial of the OX40 agonist ivuxolimab. These receptors came from an adult with an advanced solid tumor such as melanoma, head and neck, liver or kidney cancer.

The chain uses TRBV10-2 and TRBJ1-4; D perhaps matches TRBD1 (6 bases). The CDR3 loop spans 16 amino acids. V lost 4 bases to trimming and J lost 0 bases, with 12 bases between them. The V gene's germline CDR1 is WSHSY and CDR2 SAAADI. The CDR3 loop is CASSVGGQSTNEKLFF. The CDR3 nucleotides are TGCGCCAGCAGTGTAGGCGGACAGTCAACTAATGAAAAACTGTTTTTT.

The chain recombines TRBV5-1 with TRBJ2-2; perhaps TRBD2 as D (5 bases). Germline CDR1 SGHRS, CDR2 YFSETQ. The CDR3 sequence is 15 residues long. Between the trimmed V and J ends, which lost 1 base and 0 bases, there was a span of 7 bases. CDR3 residues: CASSLLAANTGELFF. The DNA for the CDR3 is TGCGCCAGCAGCTTGCTAGCCGCGAACACCGGGGAGCTGTTTTTT. The entire variable domain, with the rest obtained from reference TRBV5-1 and TRBJ2-2, is as follows: KAGVTQTPRYLIKTRGQQVTLSCSPISGHRSVSWYQQTPGQGLQFLFEYFSETQRNKGNFPGRFSGRQFSNSRSEMNVSTLELGDSALYLCASSLLAANTGELFFGEGSRLTVL.

This chain connects TRBV19 to TRBJ1-1, with D possibly TRBD1 on 5 matching bases. CDR3 size: 15 residues. Germline values: CDR1 LNHDA, CDR2 SQIVND (reference sequence). Trimming took 4 bases from V and 0 from J, leaving 12 bases between them. Here the CDR3 reads CASSTTGTLNTEAFF. CDR3 nucleotide sequence: TGTGCCAGTAGTACAACCGGGACCTTGAACACTGAAGCTTTCTTT. The full variable domain, with the rest looked up from reference TRBV19 and TRBJ1-1, is DGGITQSPKYLFRKEGQNVTLSCEQNLNHDAMYWYRQDPGQGLRLIYYSQIVNDFQKGDIAEGYSVSREKKESFPLTVTSAQKNPTAFYLCASSTTGTLNTEAFFGQGTRLTVV.

The chain links TRBV5-1 to TRBJ1-5; D uncertain. CDR1 is SGHRS and CDR2 is YFSETQ in the germline V gene. The V gene lost 1 base and the J gene lost 0 bases, with 11 bases spanning the gap. CDR3 length equals 16 residues. CDR3 residues: CASSLSSVYSNQPQHF. The CDR3, as DNA: TGCGCCAGCAGCTTGAGCTCAGTCTATAGCAATCAGCCCCAGCATTTT.

V usage is TRBV5-8 and J usage is TRBJ2-3; 11 bases fit TRBD2. V was pared by 0 bases and J by 7 bases, with 4 bases of the junction left unmatched. Germline V gene lookup returns CDR1 SGHTS and CDR2 YDEGEE. The CDR3 covers 15 residues. The CDR3 sequence is CASSLGSGGAYTQYF. CDR3 bases: TGTGCCAGCAGCTTGGGTAGCGGGGGGGCTTATACGCAGTATTTT.

The chain combines TRBV28 with TRBJ1-1; perhaps TRBD1 as D (6 bases). Germline values: CDR1 MDHEN, CDR2 SYDVKM. V gave up 7 bases and J gave up 2 bases, with 23 bases separating them. The CDR3 length is 17 residues. The CDR3 DNA follows: TGTGCCAGCAATCCTACTAGCGGGGGCCGGCGAAACACTGAAGCTTTCTTT. Translated: CASNPTSGGRRNTEAFF.

This chain connects TRBV28 to TRBJ1-6; D not resolved. Per the germline V gene, CDR1 is MDHEN and CDR2 is SYDVKM. The CDR3 sequence is 14 residues long. Trimming removed 10 bases from V and 7 bases from J, with 17 bases in between. The CDR3 nucleotides read TGTGCCACTATGACTGTGAGTTGGAATTCACCCCTCCACTTT. Its protein is CATMTVSWNSPLHF.

The chain combines TRBV19 with TRBJ1-2, with D perhaps matching TRBD1 (5 bases). In germline, CDR1 is LNHDA, CDR2 SQIVND (reference sequence). V was clipped by 4 bases and J by 0 bases, with 9 bases between them. The CDR3 runs 14 residues. The CDR3 region is CASSTGAANYGYTF. Written as DNA, the CDR3 is TGTGCCAGTAGTACCGGGGCCGCTAACTATGGCTACACCTTC.

V usage is TRBV7-8 and J usage is TRBJ1-1; TRBD1 aligns across 8 bases. CDR1 and CDR2 from the germline V gene are SGHVS and FQNEAQ. CDR3 length: 14 amino acids. The trim removed 5 bases at V and 6 bases at J, leaving 8 bases unmatched. In DNA form, the CDR3 reads TGTGCCAGCAGCGCCGGACAGGGATGGGCTGAAGCTTTCTTT. Protein sequence: CASSAGQGWAEAFF.

V and J are TRBV5-4 and TRBJ2-3; no clear D gene. This CDR3 contains 14 residues. V was clipped by 0 bases and J by 2 bases, with 7 bases between them. CDR1 SGHNT and CDR2 YYREEE come from the germline V gene (reference sequence). Here the CDR3 reads CASSLASFTDTQYF. As DNA, the CDR3 is TGTGCCAGCAGCTTGGCCAGTTTCACAGATACGCAGTATTTT.

This clone was seen only a few times. The rearrangement joins TRBV6-6 to TRBJ1-6; D is unresolved. V gave up 6 bases and J gave up 7 bases, with 19 bases separating them. Germline loops: CDR1 MNHNY, CDR2 SVGAGI (reference sequence). This CDR3 is 16 amino acids long. In DNA form, the CDR3 reads TGTGCCAGCAGACTACCTACGGCGGATCAAAATTCACCCCTCCACTTT. Its translation: CASRLPTADQNSPLHF.

This sequence joins TRBV18 and TRBJ2-5, with D unclear. Germline values: CDR1 KGHSH, CDR2 LQKENI. Deletions cut 5 bases from V and 2 bases from J, with 9 bases between. CDR3 size: 13 residues. Written as DNA, the CDR3 is TGTGCCAGCTCAAACGTTATGCAAGAGACCCAGTACTTC. Its protein product is CASSNVMQETQYF.

DNA for the CDR3: TGTGCCAGCAGGATCAGGGGGGACACCGGGGAGCTGTTTTTT. Amino acid sequence: CASRIRGDTGELFF. The chain couples TRBV6-1 to TRBJ2-2; possible D gene TRBD1, 7 bases. The germline V gene has CDR1 MNHNS and CDR2 SASEGT. The CDR3 is 14 residues long. Trimming pared 6 bases from V and 3 bases from J, leaving 11 bases between.

The chain is built from TRBV7-8 and TRBJ1-1; no firm D call. CDR1 is SGHVS, CDR2 FQNEAQ, per germline. The CDR3 contains 13 residues. V was pared by 6 bases and J by 3 bases, with 11 bases between. The CDR3: CASSGQVYTEAFF. As DNA, the CDR3 is TGTGCCAGCAGTGGCCAGGTCTACACTGAAGCTTTCTTT.

The chain recombines TRBV19 with TRBJ2-5; TRBD1 might be the D (6 bases). There are 15 residues in the CDR3. Trimming stripped 3 bases from V and 1 base from J, with 12 bases between. CDR1 and CDR2 from the germline V gene are LNHDA and SQIVND (reference sequence). CDR3 DNA sequence: TGTGCCAGTAGTATTCCCAGAGGGGGCCAAGAGACCCAGTACTTC. Translating it yields CASSIPRGGQETQYF. Complete variable domain (other parts from reference TRBV19 and TRBJ2-5): DGGITQSPKYLFRKEGQNVTLSCEQNLNHDAMYWYRQDPGQGLRLIYYSQIVNDFQKGDIAEGYSVSREKKESFPLTVTSAQKNPTAFYLCASSIPRGGQETQYFGPGTRLLVL.